The 11 T cell receptor beta chains reported below all come from one sample, sequenced in a study of blood T cell repertoires in COVID-19. Produced via immunoSEQ multiplex PCR; TCRdb's table is partial and in-frame only. The profile shows 310,000 or so clones, about 87% of them singletons. Source material: peripheral blood. The receptors were sampled from an older man with acute or convalescent COVID-19.

V and J are TRBV7-3 and TRBJ2-3; no clear D. The CDR3 has 13 residues. Germline V lookup: CDR1 SGHTA, CDR2 FQGTGA. V was shortened by 5 bases and J by 4 bases, with 10 bases between the two germline ends. The CDR3 spells CASSPLAADTQYF. The CDR3 bases are TGTGCCAGCAGCCCACTTGCCGCAGATACGCAGTATTTT.

The sample holds one count of this clone. The V gene is TRBV5-4, the J gene TRBJ2-1; 7 nucleotides match TRBD1. Unmatched junction bases numbered 5, after V lost 0 bases and J lost 2 bases. The CDR3 runs to 16 residues. Germline V CDR1 and CDR2: SGHNT, YYREEE (reference sequence). The CDR3 reads CASSLAGGQTYNEQFF. The CDR3 nucleotides are TGTGCCAGCAGCTTGGCAGGGGGACAAACCTACAATGAGCAGTTCTTC.

This rearrangement joins TRBV5-4 to TRBJ2-7; D is perhaps TRBD1 (5 bases). V was trimmed by 1 base and J by 6 bases, leaving 11 bases between them. CDR1 is SGHNT and CDR2 is YYREEE in the germline V gene (reference sequence). This CDR3 contains 13 residues. The CDR3 DNA reads TGTGCCAGCAGCTTGTCCCAGGGTGGCGAGCAGTACTTC. This sequence encodes CASSLSQGGEQYF.

The CDR3 region is CANTGQCVQYLHNEQFF. CDR3 DNA: TGTGCCAATACGGGACAGTGTGTCCAATACCTCCACAATGAGCAGTTCTTC. The chain employs TRBV24-1 and TRBJ2-1, with TRBD1 matching over 7 bases. Germline values: CDR1 KGHDR, CDR2 SFDVKD. This CDR3 has 17 amino acids. With V trimmed by 11 bases and J by 5 bases, 20 bases remained unmatched.

This sequence joins TRBV29-1 and TRBJ2-1; maybe TRBD2 (5 bases). The V gene lost 0 bases and the J gene lost 7 bases, with 10 bases spanning the gap. Looked up from germline, CDR1 is SQVTM and CDR2 is ANQGSEA. The CDR3 is 13 amino acids. DNA of the CDR3: TGCAGCGTTGAAGACGGGCGCGGGAATGAGCAGTTCTTC. Encoded protein: CSVEDGRGNEQFF.

The rearrangement uses TRBV28 and TRBJ2-3; weak D call: TRBD2 (6 bases). Germline V CDR1 and CDR2: MDHEN, SYDVKM. V lost 6 bases, J lost 1 base, and 14 bases lay in between. The CDR3 runs 15 residues. As DNA, the CDR3 is TGTGCCAGCAGAGACGGGGGAAGGGGCACAGATACGCAGTATTTT. Its translation is CASRDGGRGTDTQYF.

The rearrangement joins TRBV28 to TRBJ1-2; D possibly corresponds to TRBD1 (6 bases). Per the germline V gene, CDR1 is MDHEN and CDR2 is SYDVKM. This CDR3 region has 13 residues. Between the trimmed V and J ends, which lost 6 bases and 6 bases, there was a span of 14 bases. CDR3 DNA: TGTGCCAGCAGGCCCGGACAGTTGGATGGCTACACCTTC. It codes for CASRPGQLDGYTF.

The gene calls are TRBV10-2 and TRBJ2-2; unclear D gene. This CDR3 has 13 residues. Germline CDR1 reads WSHSY; CDR2 reads SAAADI. V lost 7 bases to trimming and J lost 0 bases, with 6 bases between them. The CDR3 spells CASTTANTGELFF. CDR3 nucleotide sequence: TGCGCCAGCACTACGGCGAACACCGGGGAGCTGTTTTTT.

This clone has just one count. The gene calls are TRBV18 and TRBJ2-5; the D gene is possibly TRBD1 (5 bases). The V end lost 3 bases, the J end lost 1 base, and 9 bases lay between the germline ends. CDR1 is KGHSH, CDR2 LQKENI, per germline. The CDR3 runs to 14 residues. The CDR3 DNA reads TGTGCCAGCTCACCGGATGACAGCCAAGAGACCCAGTACTTC. This codes for CASSPDDSQETQYF.

The genes are TRBV6-5 and TRBJ1-1; a weak D match, TRBD1 (5 bases). Trimming pared 7 bases from V and 1 base from J, leaving 13 bases between. Germline assignment: CDR1 MNHEY and CDR2 SVGAGI. This CDR3 spans 14 amino acids. The CDR3 spells CASTRFGGNTEAFF. The CDR3 DNA reads as TGTGCCAGCACGCGATTCGGGGGGAACACTGAAGCTTTCTTT.

The rearrangement links TRBV4-1 to TRBJ2-7; D is perhaps TRBD1 (6 bases). The CDR3 loop spans 15 amino acids. V lost 2 bases, J lost 3 bases, and 14 bases lay in between. The V gene's germline CDR1 is MGHRA and CDR2 YSYEKL. CDR3 nucleotide sequence: TGCGCCAGCAGCCAACAGGGACAAGCAAACTACGAGCAGTACTTC. This encodes CASSQQGQANYEQYF.